This T cell receptor (beta chain) appears in the sequencing data of a study of response to subunit inactivated influenza vaccine. This CDR3 comprises 13 residues. CDR1 and CDR2 from the germline V gene are SNHLY and FYNNEI. V gave up 7 bases and J gave up 7 bases; unmatched junction bases: 3. This clonotype was detected only a few times. The antigen is unknown. Each CDR3 protein is one row after TCRdb ran MiXCR on the RT-PCR reads. The sample has 650,000 to 700,000 distinct CDR3 sequences, less than 20% seen once. The study's findings and limits: There was a suggestion from the authors that each seasonal influenza vaccination recruits few new T cells.

The sequence came from a man aged 50-60 years who received an inactivated influenza vaccine. The chain uses TRBV2 and TRBJ1-6; 8 nucleotides match TRBD1. The specimen comprised PBMCs from blood, sampled 11 to 12 days after vaccination. The CDR3 loop reads CASKDRVNSPLHF. The CDR3 DNA sequence: TGTGCCAGCAAGGACAGGGTCAATTCACCCCTCCACTTT.